This T cell receptor beta chain comes out of a study of naive and memory T cell subsets. Blood and skin TCR RNA was reverse transcribed with alpha and beta constant primers. The SP2 primer and nested alpha and beta constant region primers amplified ligated cDNA in four rounds. A single record per CDR3 protein comes from TCRdb applying MiXCR to the 5' RACE reads. The repertoire holds 20,000 to 25,000 distinct CDR3 sequences, with around 4.2% as singletons. This clonotype has at least ten counts. RNA was extracted from over 2 ml of whole blood of healthy adults. This TCR derives from a male donor in good health.

CDR3 region: CASSDGRQGGLGQPQHF. Written as DNA, the CDR3 is TGCGCCAGCAGTGATGGCCGACAGGGAGGGTTGGGTCAGCCCCAGCATTTT. The J gene is TRBJ1-5, the V gene TRBV10-2; 7 bases align to TRBD1. The CDR3 has 17 amino acids. From germline, CDR1 is WSHSY and CDR2 SAAADI. Trimming cost V 3 bases and J 6 bases; bases outside gene matches: 14.